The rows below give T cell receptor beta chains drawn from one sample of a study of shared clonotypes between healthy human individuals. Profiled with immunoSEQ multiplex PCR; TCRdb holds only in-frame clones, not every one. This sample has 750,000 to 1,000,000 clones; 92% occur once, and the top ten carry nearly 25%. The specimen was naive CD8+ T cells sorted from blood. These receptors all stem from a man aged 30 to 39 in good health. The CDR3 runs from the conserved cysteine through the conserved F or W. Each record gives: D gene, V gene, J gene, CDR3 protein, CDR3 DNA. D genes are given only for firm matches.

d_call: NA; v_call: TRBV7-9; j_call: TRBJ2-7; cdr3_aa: CASSSVGATYEQYF; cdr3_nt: TGTGCCAGCAGCTCGGTCGGGGCGACGTACGAGCAGTACTTC
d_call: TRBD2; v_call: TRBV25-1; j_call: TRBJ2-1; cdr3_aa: CASSDRAAGLSNEQFF; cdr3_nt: TGTGCCAGCAGTGACAGGGCAGCGGGACTGAGCAATGAGCAGTTCTTC
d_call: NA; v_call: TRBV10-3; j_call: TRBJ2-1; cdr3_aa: CAISEVGVVEAYSYNEQFF; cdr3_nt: TGTGCCATCAGTGAAGTTGGGGTAGTCGAGGCCTACTCCTACAATGAGCAGTTCTTC
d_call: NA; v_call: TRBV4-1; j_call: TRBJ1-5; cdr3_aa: CASSHGGNQPQHF; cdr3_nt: TGCGCCAGCAGCCATGGTGGAAATCAGCCCCAGCATTTT
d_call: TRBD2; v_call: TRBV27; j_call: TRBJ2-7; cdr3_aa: CASSRLAGVFEQYF; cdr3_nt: TGTGCCAGCAGTCGACTAGCGGGAGTGTTCGAGCAGTACTTC
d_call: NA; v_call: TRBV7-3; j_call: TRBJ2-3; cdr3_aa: CASSNRHHRTDTQYF; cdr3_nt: TGTGCCAGCAGCAACCGACACCACCGCACAGATACGCAGTATTTT
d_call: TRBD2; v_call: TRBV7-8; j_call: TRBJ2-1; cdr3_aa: CASSPGLAVYNEQFF; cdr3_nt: TGTGCCAGCAGCCCTGGACTAGCGGTATACAATGAGCAGTTCTTC
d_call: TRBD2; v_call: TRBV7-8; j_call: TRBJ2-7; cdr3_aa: CASSLVIPLAGTYEQYF; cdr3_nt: TGTGCCAGCAGCTTAGTAATCCCCTTAGCGGGGACCTACGAGCAGTACTTC
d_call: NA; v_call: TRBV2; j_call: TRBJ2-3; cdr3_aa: CASSDPTSGDGPTDTQYF; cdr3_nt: TGTGCCAGCAGTGACCCAACCTCAGGGGACGGGCCCACAGATACGCAGTATTTT
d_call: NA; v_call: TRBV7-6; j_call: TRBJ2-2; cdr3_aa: CASSLDSADSPRVGELFF; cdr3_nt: TGTGCCAGCAGCTTAGATTCCGCCGATAGCCCTCGGGTCGGGGAGCTGTTTTTT
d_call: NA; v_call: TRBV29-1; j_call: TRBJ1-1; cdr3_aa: CSVEEYTEAFF; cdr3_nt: TGCAGCGTTGAGGAGTACACTGAAGCTTTCTTT
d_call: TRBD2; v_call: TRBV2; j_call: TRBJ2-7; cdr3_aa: CASIISGRGYEQYF; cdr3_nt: TGTGCCAGCATCATTAGCGGGAGGGGGTACGAGCAGTACTTC
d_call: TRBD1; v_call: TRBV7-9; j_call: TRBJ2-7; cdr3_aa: CASSIDRAEQYF; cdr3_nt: TGTGCCAGCAGCATTGACAGGGCCGAGCAGTACTTC
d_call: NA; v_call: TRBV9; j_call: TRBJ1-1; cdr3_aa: CASIPRGYWAFF; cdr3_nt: TGTGCCAGCATCCCAAGGGGATATTGGGCTTTCTTT
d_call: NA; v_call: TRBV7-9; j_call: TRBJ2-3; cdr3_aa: CASSLGPPIRDIDTDTQYF; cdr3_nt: TGTGCCAGCAGCTTAGGCCCTCCCATCCGGGACATCGACACAGATACGCAGTATTTT
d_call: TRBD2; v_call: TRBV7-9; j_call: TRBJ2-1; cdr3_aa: CASSVRSGRAYSYNEQFF; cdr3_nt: TGTGCCAGCAGCGTACGTAGCGGGAGGGCCTACTCCTACAATGAGCAGTTCTTC
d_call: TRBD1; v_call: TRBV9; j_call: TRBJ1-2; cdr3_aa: CASSRKGTVYGYTF; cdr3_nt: TGTGCCAGCAGCCGGAAGGGGACAGTCTATGGCTACACCTTC
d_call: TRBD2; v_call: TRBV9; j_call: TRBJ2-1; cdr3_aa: CASSAPSGSPSSYNEQFF; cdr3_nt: TGTGCCAGCAGCGCCCCTAGCGGGAGCCCAAGCTCCTACAATGAGCAGTTCTTC